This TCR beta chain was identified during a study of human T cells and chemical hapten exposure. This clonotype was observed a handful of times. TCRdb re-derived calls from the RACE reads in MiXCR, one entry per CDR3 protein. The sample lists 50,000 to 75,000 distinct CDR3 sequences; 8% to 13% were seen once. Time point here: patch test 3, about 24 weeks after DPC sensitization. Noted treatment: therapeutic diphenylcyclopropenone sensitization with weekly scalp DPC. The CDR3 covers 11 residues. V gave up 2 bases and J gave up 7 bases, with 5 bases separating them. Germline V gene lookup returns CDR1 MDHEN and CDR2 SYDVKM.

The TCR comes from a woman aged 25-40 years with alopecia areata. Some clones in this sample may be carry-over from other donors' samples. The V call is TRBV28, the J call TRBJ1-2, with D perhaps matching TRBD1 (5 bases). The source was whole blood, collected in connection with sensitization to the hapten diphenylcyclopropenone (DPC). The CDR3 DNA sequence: TGTGCCAGCAGTTTACAGGGTGGCTACACCTTC. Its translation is CASSLQGGYTF.